One sample yielded the 14 T cell receptor beta chains listed below, sequenced in a study of blood T cells in healthy people across ages. A second PCR, run for about 6 to 11 cycles, used a sample-barcoded 5' primer plus a J-beta primer mix. TCRdb reprocessed the 5' RACE reads with MiXCR, giving one entry per CDR3 protein. The table includes about 1.4 million distinct CDR3 sequences, approximately 59% detected once. Sequencing was carried out using blood. These receptors came from a man aged 18 to 35 in good health.

The chain employs TRBV5-1 and TRBJ2-3, with TRBD2 matching over 11 bases. Germline CDR1 reads SGHRS; CDR2 reads YFSETQ. V was pared by 4 bases and J by 3 bases, with 4 bases of the junction left unmatched. This CDR3 contains 15 residues. The CDR3 spells CASSNRLAGTDTQYF. In nucleotides, the CDR3 is TGCGCCAGCAGCAACCGACTAGCGGGGACAGATACGCAGTATTTT.

The sample holds a few counts of this clonotype. The J gene is TRBJ2-1, the V gene TRBV27; D unclear. This CDR3 is built from 12 residues. The V gene's germline CDR1 is MNHEY and CDR2 SMNVEV (reference sequence). Trimming pared 4 bases from V and 8 bases from J, leaving 9 bases between. CDR3 sequence: CASSSLGDEQFF. DNA for the CDR3: TGTGCCAGCAGTTCCCTTGGCGATGAGCAGTTCTTC.

The V gene is TRBV29-1, the J gene TRBJ2-1; D could derive from TRBD1 or TRBD2 (7 bases each). Germline CDR1 SQVTM, CDR2 ANQGSEA. The CDR3 spans 13 residues. The V end lost 7 bases, the J end lost 4 bases, and 14 bases lay between the germline ends. The chain's CDR3 is CSAQGGPYNEQFF. DNA for the CDR3: TGCAGCGCTCAGGGGGGGCCTTACAATGAGCAGTTCTTC.

The chain recombines TRBV20-1 with TRBJ1-3, with D perhaps matching TRBD1 (6 bases). There are 14 residues in the CDR3. Germline V CDR1 and CDR2: DFQATT, SNEGSKA (reference sequence). V lost 6 bases and J lost 2, with 14 bases in between. For the CDR3, the DNA is TGCAGTGCCCAGGGGTCCGGTCCTGGAAACACCATATATTTT. This translates into CSAQGSGPGNTIYF.

This sequence joins TRBV27 and TRBJ2-1, with 10 bases aligning to TRBD1. In germline, CDR1 is MNHEY, CDR2 SMNVEV (reference sequence). This CDR3 comprises 14 residues. After removal of 6 bases from V and 5 bases from J, the junction contained 4 bases not matched to a gene. This CDR3 is CASRTGGPNNEQFF. In DNA form, the CDR3 reads TGTGCCAGCAGGACAGGGGGCCCCAACAATGAGCAGTTCTTC.

The genes are TRBV12-3 or TRBV12-4 and TRBJ2-7; 13 positions agree with TRBD2. The better agreement between TRBJ2-5 and the DNA end casts doubt on the J call. The CDR3 has 23 residues. The CDR3 DNA sequence: TGTGCCAGCAGTTCCTCCGGGACAGGGGACTCGGGACTAGCGGGATCGTTGCACGAGACCCAGTACTTC. It yields the protein CASSSSGTGDSGLAGSLHETQYF.

The chain combines TRBV12-5 with TRBJ2-5; a possible D gene is TRBD1 (5 bases). The J call may be mistaken, given a closer DNA end match to TRBJ2-7. The CDR3 is made up of 13 amino acids. Germline assignment: CDR1 LGHNT and CDR2 FRNRAP. DNA for the CDR3: TGTGCTAGTGGTTTGGTAATAGGGGACGAGCAGTACTTC. This translates into CASGLVIGDEQYF.

The chain uses TRBV6-5 and TRBJ2-3; D is tentatively TRBD1 or TRBD2 (5 bases each). Germline lookup yields CDR1 MNHEY and CDR2 SVGAGI. V lost 4 bases to trimming and J lost 7 bases, with 15 bases between them. The CDR3 has 14 residues. This chain's CDR3 is CASSSGPSGNTQYF. DNA of the CDR3: TGTGCCAGCAGTTCGGGACCCTCGGGGAATACGCAGTATTTT.

In nucleotides, the CDR3 is TGTGCCAGCAGCTTAGGGACAGGGTTAGCCGGGGAGCTGTTTTTT. Protein sequence: CASSLGTGLAGELFF. The chain recombines TRBV7-2 with TRBJ2-2, with 8 bases identical to TRBD1. The CDR3 spans 15 residues. CDR1 SGHTA and CDR2 FQGNSA come from the germline V gene. V lost 1 base to trimming and J lost 6 bases; unmatched junction nucleotides: 4.

This chain joins TRBV27 and TRBJ2-1; 8 nucleotides align to TRBD2. Unmatched junction bases numbered 8, after V lost 5 bases and J lost 8 bases. CDR1 and CDR2 from the germline V gene are MNHEY and SMNVEV (reference sequence). The CDR3 sequence is 14 residues long. The CDR3 bases are TGTGCCAGCAGTGTAACGAGTAGCGGGGATGAGCAGTTCTTC. Amino acids: CASSVTSSGDEQFF.

The rearrangement joins TRBV9 to TRBJ1-1; 7 nucleotides align to TRBD1. The CDR3 sequence is 15 residues long. Germline loops: CDR1 SGDLS, CDR2 YYNGEE. Unmatched junction bases numbered 6, after V lost 3 bases and J lost 1 base. The CDR3 sequence is CASSATGTANTEAFF. In nucleotides, the CDR3 is TGTGCCAGCAGCGCAACCGGGACAGCGAACACTGAAGCTTTCTTT.

V usage is TRBV29-1 and J usage is TRBJ1-3, with D unresolved. The CDR3 length is 14 residues. Trimming cost V 7 bases and J 0 bases, with 13 bases left between them. Germline CDR1 reads SQVTM; CDR2 reads ANQGSEA. The CDR3 protein is CSALQQNSGNTIYF. As DNA, the CDR3 is TGCAGCGCATTACAGCAAAACTCTGGAAACACCATATATTTT.

This CDR3 reads CASRETGFDNSPLHF. The CDR3 DNA sequence: TGTGCCAGCAGAGAAACAGGGTTCGATAATTCACCCCTCCACTTT. This chain uses TRBV27 with TRBJ1-6; weak D call: TRBD1 (6 bases). Germline V gives CDR1 MNHEY, CDR2 SMNVEV (reference sequence). V was trimmed by 6 bases and J by 5 bases, leaving 14 bases between them. The CDR3 totals 15 residues.

The rearrangement joins TRBV28 to TRBJ1-5, with D maybe TRBD1 (6 bases). V was trimmed by 10 bases and J by 4 bases, leaving 20 bases between them. The germline V gene has CDR1 MDHEN and CDR2 SYDVKM. The CDR3 length is 15 residues. The CDR3 loop reads CATKFLAGVNQPQHF. DNA of the CDR3: TGTGCCACTAAGTTTCTAGCAGGGGTAAATCAGCCCCAGCATTTT.